Listed below are T cell receptor beta chains from one sample, sequenced in a study of CD8+ T cells in alopecia areata. Clones were sequenced by immunoSEQ multiplex PCR, and TCRdb holds only the in-frame ones, with some missing. This table has some 190,000 clones, approximately 67% appearing once. Sequenced material: CD4+ T cells sorted from blood, taken at roughly week 49, from a patient treated with tofacitinib. These receptor sequences come from a human donor with alopecia areata. Both conserved end residues are part of each CDR3. Each record gives: V gene, D gene, J gene, clone size, CDR3 DNA, CDR3 protein. The D gene is left open where the match is weak. The size entry is marked missing in some rows and otherwise reads once, few, many or a size class.

v_gene: TRBV14
d_gene: -
j_gene: TRBJ1-2
abundance: -
CDR3nt: TGTGCCAGCAGCTCTCAACAGGGATCGAGTGGCTACACCTTC
CDR3aa: CASSSQQGSSGYTF

v_gene: TRBV7-9
d_gene: -
j_gene: TRBJ1-1
abundance: -
CDR3nt: TGTGCCAGCAGCTTAGCGCTAGCAGATGACACTGAAGCTTTCTTT
CDR3aa: CASSLALADDTEAFF

v_gene: TRBV7-2
d_gene: -
j_gene: TRBJ1-6
abundance: few
CDR3nt: TGTGCCAGCAGCTTCGGCTCCTATAATTCACCCCTCCACTTT
CDR3aa: CASSFGSYNSPLHF

v_gene: TRBV2
d_gene: TRBD1
j_gene: TRBJ2-6
abundance: few
CDR3nt: TGTGCCAGCAGTCGATGGTCAGGGGGTACTGGGGCCAACGTCCTGACTTTC
CDR3aa: CASSRWSGGTGANVLTF

v_gene: TRBV18
d_gene: -
j_gene: TRBJ1-3
abundance: -
CDR3nt: TGTGCCAGCTCATCCACGGAGGCGGTCTCTGGAAACACCATATATTTT
CDR3aa: CASSSTEAVSGNTIYF

v_gene: TRBV6-5
d_gene: -
j_gene: TRBJ1-6
abundance: -
CDR3nt: TGTGCCAGCAGGATCAGGGAGGCGGATAATTCACCCCTCCACTTT
CDR3aa: CASRIREADNSPLHF

v_gene: TRBV7-2
d_gene: -
j_gene: TRBJ1-1
abundance: few
CDR3nt: TGTGCCAGCGGGAGTTACACTGAAGCTTTCTTT
CDR3aa: CASGSYTEAFF

v_gene: TRBV9
d_gene: -
j_gene: TRBJ2-2
abundance: -
CDR3nt: TGTGCCAGCAGCCGCACCGGGGAGCTGTTTTTT
CDR3aa: CASSRTGELFF

v_gene: TRBV29-1
d_gene: -
j_gene: TRBJ2-5
abundance: once
CDR3nt: TGCAGCGTTTTTATAGGGACCCAGTACTTC
CDR3aa: CSVFIGTQYF

v_gene: TRBV30
d_gene: TRBD1
j_gene: TRBJ1-1
abundance: -
CDR3nt: TGTGCCTGGAGTGTACAGGGGGCTAGGGCTTTCTTT
CDR3aa: CAWSVQGARAFF

v_gene: TRBV27
d_gene: TRBD1
j_gene: TRBJ2-7
abundance: -
CDR3nt: TGTGCCAGCAATAACCGGGACAGGGGGTCCGGAGAGCAGTACTTC
CDR3aa: CASNNRDRGSGEQYF

v_gene: TRBV27
d_gene: -
j_gene: TRBJ2-7
abundance: -
CDR3nt: TGTGCCAGCAGTTTAAGGAACAGGTACAGGGTATACTTC
CDR3aa: CASSLRNRYRVYF

v_gene: TRBV5-1
d_gene: TRBD1
j_gene: TRBJ2-5
abundance: -
CDR3nt: TGCGCCAGCAGCTTGGGACAGGGTGGAGATACCCAGTACTTC
CDR3aa: CASSLGQGGDTQYF

v_gene: TRBV5-6
d_gene: TRBD2
j_gene: TRBJ2-1
abundance: -
CDR3nt: TGTGCCAGCAGCTTGACTAGCGGGGCTTCCTACAATGAGCAGTTCTTC
CDR3aa: CASSLTSGASYNEQFF

v_gene: TRBV5-1
d_gene: TRBD1
j_gene: TRBJ1-2
abundance: -
CDR3nt: TGCGCCAGCAGTCCGAACAGGGGGCAGTTGAATGGCTACACCTTC
CDR3aa: CASSPNRGQLNGYTF

v_gene: TRBV29-1
d_gene: TRBD2
j_gene: TRBJ2-1
abundance: -
CDR3nt: TGCAGCGTTGAAGGGATCGGCGGGGGGGCCGGATACAATGAGCAGTTCTTC
CDR3aa: CSVEGIGGGAGYNEQFF

v_gene: TRBV29-1
d_gene: -
j_gene: TRBJ2-5
abundance: -
CDR3nt: TGCAGCGTTGACGTTAACTCCAGGGAGACCCAGTACTTC
CDR3aa: CSVDVNSRETQYF

v_gene: TRBV4-3
d_gene: -
j_gene: TRBJ1-1
abundance: -
CDR3nt: TGCGCCAGCAGCCGCGCCACTAACACTGAAGCTTTCTTT
CDR3aa: CASSRATNTEAFF

v_gene: TRBV4-1
d_gene: -
j_gene: TRBJ2-1
abundance: -
CDR3nt: TGCGCCAGCAGCCAGGACACAGCCTACAATGAGCAGTTCTTC
CDR3aa: CASSQDTAYNEQFF

v_gene: TRBV7-2
d_gene: TRBD2
j_gene: TRBJ2-5
abundance: few
CDR3nt: TGTGCCAGCAGCTTTATAGCGGGTACAGAGACCCAGTACTTC
CDR3aa: CASSFIAGTETQYF

v_gene: TRBV7-2
d_gene: -
j_gene: TRBJ1-2
abundance: -
CDR3nt: TGTGCCAGCAGCTTGGACTCCTCTAACTATGGCTACACCTTC
CDR3aa: CASSLDSSNYGYTF

v_gene: TRBV5-1
d_gene: -
j_gene: TRBJ2-2
abundance: -
CDR3nt: TGCGCCAGCAGCTCAGGGGATATTCTCGCCGGGGAGCTGTTTTTT
CDR3aa: CASSSGDILAGELFF

v_gene: TRBV29-1
d_gene: -
j_gene: TRBJ1-1
abundance: -
CDR3nt: TGCAGCGTTGGGACAGCCCATGAAGCTTTCTTT
CDR3aa: CSVGTAHEAFF

v_gene: TRBV11-2
d_gene: -
j_gene: TRBJ2-7
abundance: -
CDR3nt: TGTGCCAGCAGCTTCCTAAGTGAGCAGTACTTC
CDR3aa: CASSFLSEQYF

v_gene: TRBV30
d_gene: -
j_gene: TRBJ1-1
abundance: once
CDR3nt: TGTGCCTGGATGTGGAACACTGAAGCTTTCTTT
CDR3aa: CAWMWNTEAFF

v_gene: TRBV2
d_gene: -
j_gene: TRBJ2-2
abundance: -
CDR3nt: TGTGCCAGCCGCGGGTTAGGGGACACCGGGGAGCTGTTTTTT
CDR3aa: CASRGLGDTGELFF

v_gene: TRBV6-1
d_gene: -
j_gene: TRBJ2-6
abundance: -
CDR3nt: TGTGCCAGCAGCACGGCCCTTGGGGTCCTGACTTTC
CDR3aa: CASSTALGVLTF

v_gene: TRBV19
d_gene: -
j_gene: TRBJ2-7
abundance: -
CDR3nt: TGTGCCAGTAGTATCCAGGTGTCCTACGAGCAGTACTTC
CDR3aa: CASSIQVSYEQYF

v_gene: TRBV29-1
d_gene: -
j_gene: TRBJ2-5
abundance: -
CDR3nt: TGCAGCGTTGGCGTGGTGGAGACCCAGTACTTC
CDR3aa: CSVGVVETQYF

v_gene: TRBV23-1
d_gene: -
j_gene: TRBJ2-4
abundance: few
CDR3nt: TGCGCCAGCAGTCTACTACCGGGGACGGTAGCCAAAAACATTCAGTACTTC
CDR3aa: CASSLLPGTVAKNIQYF

v_gene: TRBV11-2
d_gene: -
j_gene: TRBJ2-6
abundance: few
CDR3nt: TGTGCCAGCACCCTAGGTCTGGGTTCTGGGGCCAACGTCCTGACTTTC
CDR3aa: CASTLGLGSGANVLTF

v_gene: TRBV2
d_gene: TRBD1
j_gene: TRBJ1-5
abundance: many
CDR3nt: TGTGCCAGCAGCAAACAGGGGTTGGGCAATCAGCCCCAGCATTTT
CDR3aa: CASSKQGLGNQPQHF

v_gene: TRBV29-1
d_gene: -
j_gene: TRBJ1-3
abundance: once
CDR3nt: TGCAGCGTCCGAGAGACAGCTGGAAACACCATATATTTT
CDR3aa: CSVRETAGNTIYF

v_gene: TRBV30
d_gene: -
j_gene: TRBJ2-5
abundance: -
CDR3nt: TGTGCCTGGAGTCGGGGAGAGACCCAGTACTTC
CDR3aa: CAWSRGETQYF

v_gene: TRBV29-1
d_gene: -
j_gene: TRBJ1-1
abundance: few
CDR3nt: TGCAGCGTTGACCAATGGGGGCAGAACACTGAAGCTTTCTTT
CDR3aa: CSVDQWGQNTEAFF

v_gene: TRBV18
d_gene: -
j_gene: TRBJ1-1
abundance: -
CDR3nt: TGTGCCAGCTCACCACCGGTCGCCACTGAAGCTTTCTTT
CDR3aa: CASSPPVATEAFF

v_gene: TRBV29-1
d_gene: -
j_gene: TRBJ2-1
abundance: -
CDR3nt: TGCAGCGTTGAAGAACGAAGGGGGTACAATGAGCAGTTCTTC
CDR3aa: CSVEERRGYNEQFF

v_gene: TRBV19
d_gene: -
j_gene: TRBJ1-2
abundance: many
CDR3nt: TGTGCCAGTAGTATCGTAGCGCGCCCCGGCTACACCTTC
CDR3aa: CASSIVARPGYTF

v_gene: TRBV29-1
d_gene: -
j_gene: TRBJ2-3
abundance: few
CDR3nt: TGCAGCGTTGAGGTCGGGGCAGATACGCAGTATTTT
CDR3aa: CSVEVGADTQYF

v_gene: TRBV10-3
d_gene: TRBD1
j_gene: TRBJ2-7
abundance: once
CDR3nt: TGTGCCATTATGGGACAGTCGTCCTACGAGCAGTACTTC
CDR3aa: CAIMGQSSYEQYF

v_gene: TRBV6-5
d_gene: -
j_gene: TRBJ2-1
abundance: few
CDR3nt: TGTGCCAGCAGTTACTCGATAGGTTCCTCTAGTGAGCAGTTCTTC
CDR3aa: CASSYSIGSSSEQFF

v_gene: TRBV29-1
d_gene: TRBD1
j_gene: TRBJ1-2
abundance: -
CDR3nt: TGCAGCGCTGGGGACAGGGTCACTGGTGGCTACACCTTC
CDR3aa: CSAGDRVTGGYTF

v_gene: TRBV25-1
d_gene: -
j_gene: TRBJ1-2
abundance: -
CDR3nt: TGTGCCAGCAGTGAGCCCGGACAGAACTATGGCTACACCTTC
CDR3aa: CASSEPGQNYGYTF

v_gene: TRBV11-2
d_gene: -
j_gene: TRBJ2-2
abundance: once
CDR3nt: TGTGCCAGCAGCGGCCGTTTCGGGTCCGGGGAGCTGTTTTTT
CDR3aa: CASSGRFGSGELFF

v_gene: TRBV7-2
d_gene: -
j_gene: TRBJ1-1
abundance: few
CDR3nt: TGTGCCAGCAGCTGGATTATATCGAACACTGAAGCTTTCTTT
CDR3aa: CASSWIISNTEAFF

v_gene: TRBV10-2
d_gene: TRBD1
j_gene: TRBJ1-5
abundance: -
CDR3nt: TGCGCCAGCAGAGCCGGGACAGGACTACATAATCAGCCCCAGCATTTT
CDR3aa: CASRAGTGLHNQPQHF

v_gene: TRBV29-1
d_gene: TRBD1
j_gene: TRBJ2-7
abundance: -
CDR3nt: TGCAGCGTTATCGGACAGGGGTCCCCCGAGCAGTACTTC
CDR3aa: CSVIGQGSPEQYF

v_gene: TRBV29-1
d_gene: TRBD2
j_gene: TRBJ2-1
abundance: few
CDR3nt: TGCAGCACCAGGGGACTAGCGGGAGGCGGTGAGCAGTTCTTC
CDR3aa: CSTRGLAGGGEQFF

v_gene: TRBV7-2
d_gene: -
j_gene: TRBJ2-3
abundance: -
CDR3nt: TGTGCCAGCAGCTTTCAGGCAGATACGCAGTATTTT
CDR3aa: CASSFQADTQYF

v_gene: TRBV29-1
d_gene: -
j_gene: TRBJ1-1
abundance: -
CDR3nt: TGCAGCGTTGGAGATCTCATGAACACTGAAGCTTTCTTT
CDR3aa: CSVGDLMNTEAFF

v_gene: TRBV29-1
d_gene: -
j_gene: TRBJ2-1
abundance: -
CDR3nt: TGCAGCGTGGGGGGCAATGAGCAGTTCTTC
CDR3aa: CSVGGNEQFF

v_gene: TRBV29-1
d_gene: TRBD1
j_gene: TRBJ1-2
abundance: medium-sized
CDR3nt: TGCAGCGTCACGACAGGGAGGCACGGCTACACCTTC
CDR3aa: CSVTTGRHGYTF

v_gene: TRBV29-1
d_gene: -
j_gene: TRBJ2-7
abundance: few
CDR3nt: TGCAGCGTTACCGGGCCGACCACGGGGCCAAGCGAGCAGTACTTC
CDR3aa: CSVTGPTTGPSEQYF

v_gene: TRBV30
d_gene: -
j_gene: TRBJ1-5
abundance: -
CDR3nt: TGTGCCTGGAGTGCAGGGGCGGATCAGCCCCAGCATTTT
CDR3aa: CAWSAGADQPQHF

v_gene: TRBV29-1
d_gene: TRBD1
j_gene: TRBJ2-7
abundance: -
CDR3nt: TGCAGCGTTACCGGGACAGGGCTCTACGAGCAGTACTTC
CDR3aa: CSVTGTGLYEQYF